These 23 T cell receptor beta chains were sequenced from one sample in a study of beta chain features in type 1 diabetes (dated by TCRdb to 2016 to 2019). The library was produced with the immunoSEQ multiplex PCR assay. All of the isolated RNA was reverse transcribed with the High Capacity cDNA Reverse Transcription Kit, so expressed TCRB transcripts were sequenced. As stored in TCRdb, this immuneACCESS dataset retains in-frame rearrangements with V and J assigned. A fraction of the clones does not appear; measured against another copy, unresolved V genes explain less than half of the discrepancy, and the remainder lacks a known reason. Within this sample are about 360,000 clones, with 10% to 15% of them counted one time only. 0.017% of the sample is held by the ten biggest clonotypes. Material: naive CD4+ T cells from blood. The sample's cell subset or site, from its label and the paper: true naive CD4+ T cells. These receptors came from a man in his late teens or twenties in good health.

This clone was recorded a few times. The rearrangement links TRBV5-4 to TRBJ2-2, with 9 bases fitting TRBD1. The CDR3 consists of 15 residues. J lost 4 bases, V lost 2 bases, and 3 bases had no gene match. From germline, CDR1 is SGHNT and CDR2 YYREEE (reference sequence). CDR3 residues: CASSFGQGSTGELFF. The CDR3 DNA sequence: TGTGCCAGCAGCTTTGGACAGGGGAGCACCGGGGAGCTGTTTTTT.

This clone was counted between two and nine times. The V and J genes are TRBV6-5 and TRBJ2-2; TRBD1 agrees at 8 bases. The CDR3 runs 15 residues. J gave up 3 bases and V 6 bases, and 6 bases lay outside the gene matches. Germline CDR1 is MNHEY and CDR2 is SVGAGI. CDR3 protein: CASSGAGGHTGELFF. The DNA for the CDR3 is TGTGCCAGCAGCGGGGCAGGGGGCCACACCGGGGAGCTGTTTTTT.

This clone was counted between two and nine times. CDR3 sequence reads: CASSEEGLAGSTQYF. In nucleotides, the CDR3 is TGTGCCAGCAGTGAAGAGGGGCTAGCGGGAAGTACGCAGTATTTT. The chain employs TRBV2 and TRBJ2-3, with 9 bases fitting TRBD2. With 1 base clipped from V and 8 bases from J, the junction kept 7 bases outside the gene matches. The CDR3 extends over 15 amino acids. Germline lookup yields CDR1 SNHLY and CDR2 FYNNEI.

The CDR3 DNA reads TGTGCCAGCTCACCACGCGTACCCCGGGAGACCCAGTACTTC. Its translation: CASSPRVPRETQYF. This chain uses TRBV18 with TRBJ2-5, with D unclear. Germline-derived CDR1 and CDR2 are KGHSH and LQKENI. The CDR3 has 14 residues. Deletions cut 1 base from V and 5 bases from J, with 11 bases between.

The V and J genes are TRBV30 and TRBJ2-7; 7 nucleotides align to TRBD1. The CDR3 contains 12 residues. With 8 bases clipped from V and 3 bases from J, the junction kept 7 bases outside the gene matches. Germline V gives CDR1 GTSNPN, CDR2 SVGIG (reference sequence). The CDR3 DNA sequence: TGTGCCGGGGGCGACAGGGACTACGAGCAGTACTTC. It yields the protein CAGGDRDYEQYF. Complete variable domain (other parts from reference TRBV30 and TRBJ2-7): SQTIHQWPATLVQPVGSPLSLECTVEGTSNPNLYWYRQAAGRGLQLLFYSVGIGQISSEVPQNLSASRPQDRQFILSSKKLLLSDSGFYLCAGGDRDYEQYFGPGTRLTVT.

This clone has more than one count but fewer than ten. The chain carries TRBV6-6 and TRBJ2-6; 7 positions match TRBD2. Looked up from germline, CDR1 is MNHNY and CDR2 is SVGAGI (reference sequence). Germline trimming cut 6 bases from V and 2 bases from J; bases unmatched to any gene: 4. This CDR3 region has 15 residues. This CDR3 is CASSLGGTGANVLTF. The CDR3 DNA follows: TGTGCCAGCAGCCTGGGGGGGACTGGGGCCAACGTCCTGACTTTC.

This clone has a handful of counts. This chain joins TRBV5-6 and TRBJ1-2; 9 positions match TRBD1. This CDR3 has 15 amino acids. Germline V lookup: CDR1 SGHDT, CDR2 YYEEEE. Germline trimming cut 4 bases from V and 4 bases from J; bases unmatched to any gene: 8. For the CDR3, the DNA is TGTGCCAGCAGCGACCCTGGACAGGGGATCTATGGCTACACCTTC. The encoded protein is CASSDPGQGIYGYTF.

This clone has just a few counts. This sequence joins TRBV7-2 and TRBJ2-5; D is possibly TRBD1 (5 bases). Trimming shortened V by 3 bases and J by 4 bases, and 6 bases separated the two germline ends. Germline CDR1 SGHTA, CDR2 FQGNSA. CDR3 length: 12 residues. This CDR3 reads CASSLTAETQYF. CDR3 bases: TGTGCCAGCAGCTTGACAGCAGAGACCCAGTACTTC.

The chain couples TRBV30 to TRBJ2-5; D remains unclear. CDR1 is GTSNPN and CDR2 is SVGIG in the germline V gene (reference sequence). V gave up 0 bases and J gave up 3 bases, with 8 bases separating them. The CDR3 has 13 amino acids. CDR3 bases: TGTGCCTGGAGTGTGGGCTTAAAAGAGACCCAGTACTTC. Residues: CAWSVGLKETQYF.

The V gene is TRBV19, the J gene TRBJ1-2; TRBD1 matches at 7 bases. Per the germline V gene, CDR1 is LNHDA and CDR2 is SQIVND (reference sequence). The CDR3 is 14 residues long. J lost 7 bases, V lost 5 bases, and 10 bases had no gene match. The CDR3 sequence: CASSPRTGSLGYTF. The CDR3 nucleotides read TGTGCCAGTAGTCCCCGGACAGGCTCCCTTGGCTACACCTTC.

This clone appeared a single time. The genes are TRBV10-3 and TRBJ2-1, with TRBD1 matching 8 bases. Germline CDR1 is ENHRY and CDR2 is SYGVKD. V gave up 3 bases and J gave up 5 bases; unmatched junction bases: 6. CDR3 length: 15 amino acids. Here the CDR3 DNA reads TGTGCCATCAGTGATACAGGGGGTAGGGACAATGAGCAGTTCTTC. This encodes CAISDTGGRDNEQFF.

The chain couples TRBV4-3 to TRBJ1-2; possible D gene TRBD1, 5 bases. The CDR3 is 16 amino acids. Per the germline V gene, CDR1 is LGHNA and CDR2 is YSLEER. Trimming pared 0 bases from V and 8 bases from J, leaving 19 bases between. Here the CDR3 reads CASSQDGAGKGYGYTF. CDR3 sequence (DNA): TGCGCCAGCAGCCAAGATGGGGCAGGGAAGGGATACGGCTACACCTTC.

This chain joins TRBV5-4 and TRBJ2-1; the D is unclear. The V and J ends lost 4 bases and 8 bases respectively, with 16 bases between them. Germline CDR1 is SGHNT and CDR2 is YYREEE (reference sequence). CDR3 length equals 14 residues. The CDR3 DNA follows: TGTGCCAGCAGCCTCGGTCTAGACGTGGATGAGCAGTTCTTC. The encoded protein is CASSLGLDVDEQFF.

The V and J genes are TRBV28 and TRBJ1-2; 8 nucleotides match TRBD1. The CDR3 is 15 amino acids. Germline values: CDR1 MDHEN, CDR2 SYDVKM. J was trimmed by 0 bases and V by 5 bases; bases with no gene match: 5. The CDR3 coding sequence is TGTGCCAGCAGTCCAATGGACAGGGCTAACTATGGCTACACCTTC. It translates to CASSPMDRANYGYTF.

The V gene is TRBV5-1, the J gene TRBJ2-2, with 9 bases matching TRBD1. The germline gives CDR1 SGHRS, CDR2 YFSETQ. Trimming removed 2 bases from V and 5 bases from J; junction bases left unmatched: 10. The CDR3 is made up of 17 amino acids. In DNA, the CDR3 is TGCGCCAGCAGCTTACCGGGACAGGGACCGGGGACCGGGGAGCTGTTTTTT. This translates into CASSLPGQGPGTGELFF.

A few counts support this clone. The CDR3 sequence: CASRYMAGEEQYF. Written as DNA, the CDR3 is TGTGCCAGCAGGTACATGGCGGGAGAAGAGCAGTACTTC. The V gene is TRBV27, the J gene TRBJ2-7, with 7 bases matching TRBD2. Losses at the gene ends were 6 bases for V and 7 bases for J; bases not matched to a gene: 9. Germline CDR1 is MNHEY and CDR2 is SMNVEV (reference sequence). The CDR3 runs to 13 residues.

This chain connects TRBV19 to TRBJ1-2, with 9 bases identical to TRBD1. The CDR3 extends over 14 amino acids. The germline gives CDR1 LNHDA, CDR2 SQIVND (reference sequence). The junction had 6 bases not matched to a gene; V was cut back by 7 bases and J by 3 bases. The DNA of the CDR3 is TGTGCCAGTACTAGGACAGGGGAAGACTATGGCTACACCTTC. Protein sequence: CASTRTGEDYGYTF. The complete variable domain, with remaining parts taken from reference TRBV19 and TRBJ1-2, reads DGGITQSPKYLFRKEGQNVTLSCEQNLNHDAMYWYRQDPGQGLRLIYYSQIVNDFQKGDIAEGYSVSREKKESFPLTVTSAQKNPTAFYLCASTRTGEDYGYTFGSGTRLTVV.

The J gene is TRBJ1-5, the V gene TRBV5-4; no reliable D call. The CDR3 has 14 amino acids. In germline, CDR1 is SGHNT, CDR2 YYREEE (reference sequence). V was cut by 0 bases and J by 2 bases, with 6 bases left in between. The CDR3 region is CASSLAGGNQPQHF. The CDR3 nucleotides are TGTGCCAGCAGCTTGGCCGGAGGCAATCAGCCCCAGCATTTT.

This clone showed up just a few times. V gene TRBV30 combines with J gene TRBJ2-2; 10 bases line up with TRBD2. Germline V gives CDR1 GTSNPN, CDR2 SVGIG (reference sequence). V was clipped by 1 base and J by 5 bases; unmatched bases: 4. The CDR3 consists of 15 residues. This chain's CDR3 is CAWSGLAGVTGELFF. DNA of the CDR3: TGTGCCTGGAGTGGTCTAGCGGGAGTAACCGGGGAGCTGTTTTTT.

The table lists this clone with a few counts. The V and J genes are TRBV7-2 and TRBJ2-3; tentative D call: TRBD1 (5 bases). The length of the CDR3 is 14 residues. Germline CDR1 is SGHTA and CDR2 is FQGNSA. The V end lost 5 bases, the J end lost 0 bases, and 9 bases lay between the germline ends. The CDR3 DNA sequence: TGTGCCAGCAGCCTACAGGTTAGCACAGATACGCAGTATTTT. It encodes CASSLQVSTDTQYF.

This clone showed up just a few times. This chain uses TRBV5-6 with TRBJ2-7; D is undetermined. This CDR3 has 11 amino acids. CDR1 and CDR2 from the germline V gene are SGHDT and YYEEEE. With 1 base removed from V and 6 bases from J, the gap between germline ends came to 5 bases. The CDR3 region is CASSLTAEQYF. The CDR3 nucleotides are TGTGCCAGCAGCTTGACAGCCGAGCAGTACTTC.

A few counts support this clone. The chain joins TRBV7-3 to TRBJ2-7; D is ambiguous. Germline loops: CDR1 SGHTA, CDR2 FQGTGA. The ends were cut back, 5 bases at V and 2 bases at J, with 13 bases in the middle. The CDR3 has 14 amino acids. In DNA, the CDR3 is TGTGCCAGCAGCGAAAGCCCTAGAACCTACGAGCAGTACTTC. Protein product: CASSESPRTYEQYF.

This clone was picked up a small number of times. The V and J genes are TRBV29-1 and TRBJ1-2; D not certain. Trimming removed 6 bases from V and 4 bases from J, with 15 bases in between. This CDR3 has 13 amino acids. The germline V gene encodes CDR1 SQVTM and CDR2 ANQGSEA. The CDR3 nucleotides are TGCAGCGTACTCTCCCTAAGGAGCTATGGCTACACCTTC. Translation: CSVLSLRSYGYTF. Full variable domain (outside the CDR3, taken from reference TRBV29-1 and TRBJ1-2): SAVISQKPSRDICQRGTSLTIQCQVDSQVTMMFWYRQQPGQSLTLIATANQGSEATYESGFVIDKFPISRPNLTFSTLTVSNMSPEDSSIYLCSVLSLRSYGYTFGSGTRLTVV.